These T cell receptor beta chains were read from a single sample in a study of persistence of HIV-infected CD4 T cells. These receptors' targets are unknown. Assay used: immunoSEQ multiplex PCR; TCRdb lists only in-frame clones, some missing. The table includes tens of thousands of clones, about 87% detected once. The sequencing used CD4+ T cells sorted from PBMCs after approximately 19-hour stimulation, collected from a patient who received antiretroviral therapy. The origin of the receptors is an adult woman with HIV who was CMV-seropositive. Both conserved end residues are part of each CDR3. Each record gives: V gene, clone size, J gene, CDR3 protein. Rows give clone size only sometimes, using once, few, many, or a class for an expanded clone.

TRBV5-4	.	TRBJ2-7	CASSIGPFTSGGYEQYF
TRBV6-6	few	TRBJ2-7	CASSYGGKAYEQYF
TRBV10-2	.	TRBJ2-2	CASRPGQGNTGELFF
TRBV18	.	TRBJ2-5	CASSPVIRETQYF
TRBV27	.	TRBJ1-5	CASSLYRTGYNQPQHF
TRBV5-1	once	TRBJ1-2	CASSIGTQVNLYGYTF
TRBV30	.	TRBJ1-2	CACQSTFDRFYGYTF
TRBV4-1	.	TRBJ1-1	CASSHPGQGPEAFF
TRBV3-1/TRBV3-2	.	TRBJ2-5	CASSQLGNQETQYF
TRBV10-3	few	TRBJ1-1	CAIRTGPLDTEAFF
TRBV6-6	.	TRBJ1-2	CASSYPPRANYGYTF
TRBV6-5	.	TRBJ1-2	CASRGQGGYGYTF
TRBV24-1	.	TRBJ2-5	CATRGHVQETQYF
TRBV24-1	.	TRBJ2-1	CATSTPLAGAFSYNEQFF
TRBV5-1	.	TRBJ2-1	CASSPQGQVNEQFF
TRBV15	once	TRBJ1-3	CATQMYLEDTIYF
TRBV12-5	.	TRBJ2-4	CASGLVVGPAKNIQYF
TRBV3-1/TRBV3-2	once	TRBJ2-5	CASRTSGGLLETQYF
TRBV15	.	TRBJ1-2	CATSGRQARYGYTF
TRBV27	once	TRBJ2-1	CASSSLGAGYNEQFF
TRBV29-1	.	TRBJ1-6	CSVRQGYNSPLHF
TRBV19	.	TRBJ2-5	CASRLRPGAQETQYF